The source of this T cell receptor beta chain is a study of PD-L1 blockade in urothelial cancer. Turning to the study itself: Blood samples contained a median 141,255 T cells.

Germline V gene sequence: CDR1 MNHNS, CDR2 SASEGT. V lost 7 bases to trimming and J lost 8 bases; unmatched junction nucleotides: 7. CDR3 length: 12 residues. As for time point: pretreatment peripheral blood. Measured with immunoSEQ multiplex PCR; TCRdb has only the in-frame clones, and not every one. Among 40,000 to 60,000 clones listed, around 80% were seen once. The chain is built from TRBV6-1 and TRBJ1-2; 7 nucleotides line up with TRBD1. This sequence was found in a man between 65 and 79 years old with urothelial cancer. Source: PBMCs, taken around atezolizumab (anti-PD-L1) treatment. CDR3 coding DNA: TGTGCCAGCAAGAGGGGGCCGAGCGGCTACACCTTC. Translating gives CASKRGPSGYTF.